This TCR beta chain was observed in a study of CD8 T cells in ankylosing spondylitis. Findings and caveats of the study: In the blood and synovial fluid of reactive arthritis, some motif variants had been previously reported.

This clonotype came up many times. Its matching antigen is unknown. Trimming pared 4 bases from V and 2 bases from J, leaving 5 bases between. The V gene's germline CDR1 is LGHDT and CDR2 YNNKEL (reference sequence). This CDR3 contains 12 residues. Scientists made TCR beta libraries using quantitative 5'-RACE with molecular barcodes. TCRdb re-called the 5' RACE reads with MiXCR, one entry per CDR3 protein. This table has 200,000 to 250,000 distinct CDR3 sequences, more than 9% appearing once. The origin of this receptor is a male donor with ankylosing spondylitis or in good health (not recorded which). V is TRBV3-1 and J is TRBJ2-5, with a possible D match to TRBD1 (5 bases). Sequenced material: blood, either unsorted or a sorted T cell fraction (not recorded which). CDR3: CASSRQQETQYF. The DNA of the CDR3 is TGTGCCAGCAGCCGACAGCAAGAGACCCAGTACTTC.